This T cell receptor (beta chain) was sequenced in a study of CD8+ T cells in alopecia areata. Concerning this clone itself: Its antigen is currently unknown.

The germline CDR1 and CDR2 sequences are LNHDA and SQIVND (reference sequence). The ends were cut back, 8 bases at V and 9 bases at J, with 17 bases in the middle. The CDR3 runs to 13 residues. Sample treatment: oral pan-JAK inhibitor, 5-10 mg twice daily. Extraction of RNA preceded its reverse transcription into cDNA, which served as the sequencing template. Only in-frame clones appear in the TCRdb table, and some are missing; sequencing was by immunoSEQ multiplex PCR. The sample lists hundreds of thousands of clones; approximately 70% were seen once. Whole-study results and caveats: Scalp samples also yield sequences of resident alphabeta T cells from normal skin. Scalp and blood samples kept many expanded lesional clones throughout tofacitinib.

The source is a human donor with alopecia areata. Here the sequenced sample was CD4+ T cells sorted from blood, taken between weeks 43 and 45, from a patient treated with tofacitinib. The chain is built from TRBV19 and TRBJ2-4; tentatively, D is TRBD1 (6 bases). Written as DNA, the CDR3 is TGTGCCAGTGCCCGGGACACTGAAAGCATTCAGTACTTC. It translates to CASARDTESIQYF.